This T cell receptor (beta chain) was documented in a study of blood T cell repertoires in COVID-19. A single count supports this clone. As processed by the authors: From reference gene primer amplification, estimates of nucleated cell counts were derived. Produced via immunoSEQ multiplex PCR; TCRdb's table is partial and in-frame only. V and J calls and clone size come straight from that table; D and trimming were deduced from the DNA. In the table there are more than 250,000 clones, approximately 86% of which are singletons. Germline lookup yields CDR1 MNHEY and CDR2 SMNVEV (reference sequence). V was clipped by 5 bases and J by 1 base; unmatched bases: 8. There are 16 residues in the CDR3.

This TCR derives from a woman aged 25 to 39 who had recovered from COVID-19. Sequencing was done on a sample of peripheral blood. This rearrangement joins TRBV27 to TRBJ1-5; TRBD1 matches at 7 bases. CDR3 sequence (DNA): TGTGCCAGCAGTGCCCGGGACAGCGCCAGCAATCAGCCCCAGCATTTT. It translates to CASSARDSASNQPQHF.